A single sample is the source of the 30 T cell receptor beta chains below, sequenced in a study of blood T cell repertoires in COVID-19. This table comes from immunoSEQ multiplex PCR, and its TCRdb copy is limited to in-frame clones, with some not included. The sample consists of 90,000 to 100,000 clones, 90% of them appearing once. The sample taken for sequencing was peripheral blood. Every receptor here comes from a man aged 50 to 60 with acute or convalescent COVID-19.

This chain's CDR3 is CASSSGRTDTQYF. The CDR3 nucleotides are TGTGCCAGCAGTAGCGGGAGAACAGATACGCAGTATTTT. The chain recombines TRBV27 with TRBJ2-3; 8 bases are shared with TRBD2. The CDR3 runs to 13 residues. The V segment lost 5 bases and the J segment 3 bases; nucleotides outside the gene matches: 1. The germline V gene encodes CDR1 MNHEY and CDR2 SMNVEV (reference sequence).

The rearrangement uses TRBV7-6 and TRBJ1-1; the D is unclear. V was shortened by 1 base and J by 4 bases, with 7 bases between the two germline ends. The CDR3 contains 13 residues. Looked up from germline, CDR1 is SGHVS and CDR2 is FNYEAQ. The CDR3 here is CASSLEVSTEAFF. DNA for the CDR3: TGTGCCAGCAGCTTAGAAGTGAGCACTGAAGCTTTCTTT.

V gene TRBV3-1 (or the pseudogene TRBV3-2) combines with J gene TRBJ2-1, with 9 bases matching TRBD1. This CDR3 contains 17 residues. Trimming removed 3 bases from V and 7 bases from J; junction bases left unmatched: 13. The germline CDR1 and CDR2 sequences are LGHDT and YNNKEL (reference sequence). The CDR3 sequence: CASSQFALGQGSNEQFF. The CDR3 DNA sequence: TGTGCCAGCAGCCAGTTTGCTTTGGGACAGGGATCAAATGAGCAGTTCTTC.

This clone showed up just a few times. The gene calls are TRBV9 and TRBJ2-7; 15 bases match TRBD2. Trimming removed 0 bases from V and 2 bases from J; junction bases left unmatched: 9. The CDR3 contains 19 residues. Germline V gene lookup returns CDR1 SGDLS and CDR2 YYNGEE. As DNA, the CDR3 is TGTGCCAGCAGCGTAGGCCTGGGACTAGCGGGAGGCCCAACCTACGAGCAGTACTTC. Its protein is CASSVGLGLAGGPTYEQYF.

The V call is TRBV18, the J call TRBJ2-2; a weak D match, TRBD2 (6 bases). The ends were cut back, 3 bases at V and 4 bases at J, with 15 bases in the middle. Germline V gene data show CDR1 as KGHSH and CDR2 as LQKENI. There are 16 residues in the CDR3. In DNA form, the CDR3 reads TGTGCCAGCTCACCGCTAGCGCTAGGAGGCACCGGGGAGCTGTTTTTT. Protein product: CASSPLALGGTGELFF.

Written as DNA, the CDR3 is TGTGCCAGCAGCCCCCGGCCCCAAGGGAGTGAAAAACTGTTTTTT. Its protein product is CASSPRPQGSEKLFF. The chain joins TRBV11-2 to TRBJ1-4; D is uncertain. V lost 5 bases and J 7 bases, leaving 17 bases between the germline ends. CDR3 size: 15 residues. Germline CDR1 is SGHAT and CDR2 is FQNNGV.

The chain joins TRBV18 to TRBJ2-7; a weak D match, TRBD1 (7 bases). Trimming removed 1 base from V and 2 bases from J, with 12 bases in between. The CDR3 has 15 residues. Germline CDR1 reads KGHSH; CDR2 reads LQKENI. The CDR3 spells CASSPQIRGAYEQYF. The CDR3 DNA reads TGTGCCAGCTCACCACAAATCAGGGGGGCCTACGAGCAGTACTTC.

This chain links TRBV11-3 with TRBJ2-7; weak D call: TRBD2 (6 bases). The germline gives CDR1 SGHNT, CDR2 YENEEA. The CDR3 sequence is 14 residues long. V lost 6 bases, J lost 3 bases, and 15 bases lay in between. The CDR3 DNA reads as TGTGCCAGCAGTAGCCCTAGCGCCCGCTACGAGCAGTACTTC. Protein sequence: CASSSPSARYEQYF. Looking up the rest from reference TRBV11-3 and TRBJ2-7 gives the full variable domain: EAGVVQSPRYKIIEKKQPVAFWCNPISGHNTLYWYLQNLGQGPELLIRYENEEAVDDSQLPKDRFSAERLKGVDSTLKIQPAELGDSAVYLCASSSPSARYEQYFGPGTRLTVT.

The CDR3 DNA sequence: TGTGCCAGCAGTTACCGCGGAGTTGAAGAGACCCAGTACTTC. Protein sequence: CASSYRGVEETQYF. The chain is built from TRBV6-5 and TRBJ2-5; no reliable D call. Between the trimmed V and J ends, which lost 2 bases and 3 bases, there was a span of 10 bases. The CDR3 length is 14 residues. Germline CDR1 and CDR2: MNHEY and SVGAGI.

This clone was counted a few times. The V call is TRBV15, the J call TRBJ1-1; D might be TRBD1 (6 bases). With 6 bases removed from V and 0 bases from J, the gap between germline ends came to 11 bases. Germline V CDR1 and CDR2: LNHNV, YYDKDF (reference sequence). The CDR3 contains 14 residues. The CDR3 sequence: CATRIDRLNTEAFF. The CDR3 bases are TGTGCCACCAGAATAGACAGGTTGAACACTGAAGCTTTCTTT.

The chain employs TRBV29-1 and TRBJ2-1; 10 bases align to TRBD2. Unmatched junction bases numbered 7, after V lost 1 base and J lost 4 bases. This CDR3 spans 16 amino acids. Germline CDR1 is SQVTM and CDR2 is ANQGSEA. CDR3 residues: CSVEVDSGRKYNEQFF. The CDR3 DNA sequence: TGCAGCGTTGAAGTTGATAGCGGGAGGAAATACAATGAGCAGTTCTTC.

The V gene is TRBV4-1, the J gene TRBJ2-7, with TRBD2 matching 7 bases. The trim removed 1 base at V and 3 bases at J, leaving 3 bases unmatched. Germline V gene data show CDR1 as MGHRA and CDR2 as YSYEKL. CDR3 length: 14 amino acids. CDR3 region: CASSQARGDYEQYF. The CDR3 region has the DNA TGCGCCAGCAGCCAAGCCCGGGGGGACTACGAGCAGTACTTC.

This CDR3 is CASSLATRRTDTQYF. The CDR3 DNA reads TGTGCCAGCAGTCTCGCGACTCGTCGCACAGATACGCAGTATTTT. The chain combines TRBV6-6 with TRBJ2-3; D uncertain. The CDR3 consists of 15 residues. The V end was cut by 5 bases, the J end by 1 base, with 13 bases between. Germline CDR1 reads MNHNY; CDR2 reads SVGAGI (reference sequence).

The chain is built from TRBV24-1 and TRBJ2-3, with a weak D call TRBD2 (6 bases). V lost 0 bases, J lost 2 bases, and 11 bases lay in between. The CDR3 has 16 amino acids. Per germline, CDR1 KGHDR and CDR2 SFDVKD. The CDR3 DNA is TGTGCCACCAGTGATTTGTTGTCGGGAGCCACAGATACGCAGTATTTT. Its translation is CATSDLLSGATDTQYF.

This clone was recorded once. This chain's CDR3 is CASNKGQVVNSPLHF. The CDR3 bases are TGTGCCAGCAATAAAGGACAGGTGGTTAATTCACCCCTCCACTTT. This sequence joins TRBV27 and TRBJ1-6; 7 bases line up with TRBD1. The ends lost 7 bases at V and 6 bases at J; junction bases unmatched: 9. CDR3 size: 15 residues. Germline lookup yields CDR1 MNHEY and CDR2 SMNVEV (reference sequence).

This clone was observed a single time. The CDR3 DNA sequence: TGCAGCGGTGGCGGGAGTCCCTACGAGCAGTACTTC. It codes for CSGGGSPYEQYF. V and J are TRBV29-1 and TRBJ2-7; 7 nucleotides line up with TRBD2. This CDR3 is 12 amino acids long. V lost 7 bases, J lost 2 bases, and 5 bases stayed unmatched. CDR1 and CDR2 from the germline V gene are SQVTM and ANQGSEA.

The chain combines TRBV27 with TRBJ2-2, with 7 positions matching TRBD2. Germline CDR1 reads MNHEY; CDR2 reads SMNVEV (reference sequence). V lost 6 bases and J lost 0; bases outside the gene matches: 7. The CDR3 is 16 amino acids. The CDR3 loop is CASRPPGGANTGELFF. The CDR3 bases are TGTGCCAGCAGGCCCCCGGGAGGAGCGAACACCGGGGAGCTGTTTTTT.

CDR3 in amino acids: CASSLAVAGGDTQYF. CDR3 bases: TGTGCCAGCAGCTTAGCCGTAGCGGGAGGCGATACGCAGTATTTT. The gene calls are TRBV7-2 and TRBJ2-3; 10 bases fit TRBD2. Trimming removed 0 bases from V and 6 bases from J; junction bases left unmatched: 3. CDR3 length equals 15 residues. Germline assignment: CDR1 SGHTA and CDR2 FQGNSA.

The V and J genes are TRBV9 and TRBJ2-2; 10 positions agree with TRBD2. Per the germline V gene, CDR1 is SGDLS and CDR2 is YYNGEE. The CDR3 has 18 residues. With 0 bases clipped from V and 2 bases from J, the junction kept 7 bases outside the gene matches. Here the CDR3 DNA reads TGTGCCAGCAGCGTAGAAGGGAGGACTAGCGGTAACACCGGGGAGCTGTTTTTT. The encoded protein is CASSVEGRTSGNTGELFF.

The J gene is TRBJ1-5, the V gene TRBV24-1, with D possibly matching TRBD1 (5 bases). Germline V lookup: CDR1 KGHDR, CDR2 SFDVKD. Trimming left V 3 bases short and J 9 bases short, with 17 bases between. The CDR3 length is 15 residues. CDR3 sequence (DNA): TGTGCCACCAGTGATCCAACATCCTTGGGGGGGCCCCAGCATTTT. Translated: CATSDPTSLGGPQHF.

This chain uses TRBV4-3 with TRBJ2-5, with 8 bases fitting TRBD1. The germline gives CDR1 LGHNA, CDR2 YSLEER. J lost 1 base, V lost 4 bases, and 2 bases had no gene match. CDR3 length: 14 amino acids. The CDR3 is CASSPTGAQETQYF. Written as DNA, the CDR3 is TGCGCCAGCAGCCCGACAGGGGCCCAAGAGACCCAGTACTTC.

The chain joins TRBV2 to TRBJ1-2; 9 nucleotides line up with TRBD1. Germline CDR1 and CDR2: SNHLY and FYNNEI. V trimming: 8 bases; J trimming: 6 bases; junction bases outside the gene matches: 7. The CDR3 covers 13 residues. CDR3 region: CASDAGTGHGYTF. CDR3 nucleotides: TGTGCCAGCGATGCCGGGACAGGGCATGGCTACACCTTC. Full variable domain (missing parts from reference TRBV2 and TRBJ1-2): EPEVTQTPSHQVTQMGQEVILRCVPISNHLYFYWYRQILGQKVEFLVSFYNNEISEKSEIFDDQFSVERPDGSNFTLKIRSTKLEDSAMYFCASDAGTGHGYTFGSGTRLTVV.

The chain is built from TRBV5-4 and TRBJ2-3, with 13 bases lining up with TRBD2. Germline V gene sequence: CDR1 SGHNT, CDR2 YYREEE (reference sequence). Trimming removed 1 base from V and 6 bases from J; junction bases left unmatched: 5. CDR3 size: 16 residues. CDR3 sequence (DNA): TGTGCCAGCAGCTTGACTAGCGGGAGGGTGCTCGATACGCAGTATTTT. Translating gives CASSLTSGRVLDTQYF.

The chain carries TRBV12-3 or TRBV12-4 and TRBJ1-2; possibly TRBD1 for D (5 bases). V was shortened by 3 bases and J by 4 bases, with 9 bases between the two germline ends. The CDR3 spans 13 residues. CDR3 region: CASSLDNSYGYTF. The CDR3, as DNA: TGTGCCAGCAGTTTGGACAATTCCTATGGCTACACCTTC.

The chain employs TRBV7-9 and TRBJ1-5, with 8 bases aligning to TRBD1. CDR1 SEHNR and CDR2 FQNEAQ come from the germline V gene (reference sequence). The CDR3 runs 13 residues. J gave up 7 bases and V 5 bases, and 4 bases lay outside the gene matches. The CDR3 region is CASSGQGGQPQHF. In DNA, the CDR3 is TGTGCCAGCAGCGGACAGGGTGGGCAGCCCCAGCATTTT.

This chain uses TRBV5-4 with TRBJ2-7; TRBD1 aligns across 7 bases. Germline CDR1 is SGHNT and CDR2 is YYREEE (reference sequence). Trimming at V came to 2 bases and at J to 3 bases, leaving 20 bases not matched to a gene. The CDR3 has 19 residues. The CDR3 DNA follows: TGTGCCAGCAGCTTTATGACGCGTTCTCTCGGGACAGATGACTACGAGCAGTACTTC. It specifies CASSFMTRSLGTDDYEQYF.

The genes are TRBV3-1 (or the pseudogene TRBV3-2) and TRBJ1-2; D perhaps matches TRBD1 (6 bases). This CDR3 spans 14 amino acids. Germline V gene lookup returns CDR1 LGHDT and CDR2 YNNKEL (reference sequence). With 4 bases removed from V and 2 bases from J, the gap between germline ends came to 11 bases. Written as DNA, the CDR3 is TGTGCCAGCAGCCGAAATACAGGGAACTATGGCTACACCTTC. This encodes CASSRNTGNYGYTF.

This clone is a singleton in its sample. V is TRBV2 and J is TRBJ2-4; 7 positions match TRBD2. The CDR3 spans 18 residues. With 6 bases clipped from V and 0 bases from J, the junction kept 14 bases outside the gene matches. Germline CDR1 reads SNHLY; CDR2 reads FYNNEI. Written as DNA, the CDR3 is TGTGCCAGCAGGGCCCCTTTCGCGGGAGAGGGAGCCAAAAACATTCAGTACTTC. This codes for CASRAPFAGEGAKNIQYF.

The rearrangement links TRBV29-1 to TRBJ2-2, with TRBD2 matching 12 bases. Germline V gene data show CDR1 as SQVTM and CDR2 as ANQGSEA. The CDR3 runs 15 residues. Trimming at V came to 2 bases and at J to 6 bases, leaving 4 bases not matched to a gene. The CDR3 sequence is CSVETLAGGPGELFF. CDR3 in DNA: TGCAGCGTTGAAACTCTAGCGGGAGGGCCCGGGGAGCTGTTTTTT.

This CDR3 is CASSLQSRGNDGYTF. CDR3 coding DNA: TGCGCCAGCAGCTTGCAATCTAGGGGGAATGATGGCTACACCTTC. V and J are TRBV5-1 and TRBJ1-2; D perhaps matches TRBD1 (6 bases). This CDR3 comprises 15 residues. Germline V lookup: CDR1 SGHRS, CDR2 YFSETQ. The V and J ends lost 1 base and 6 bases respectively, with 16 bases between them.